These T cell receptor beta chains were read from a single sample in a study of cytomegalovirus exposure and HLA in healthy donors. The repertoire was sequenced with immunoSEQ multiplex PCR; TCRdb's copy has only in-frame clones and lacks some. This sample yields roughly 160,000 clones, of which about 72% are seen a single time; around 2.1% belongs to the top ten. Sequenced input: PBMCs. These TCRs come from a man aged 50-60 years in good health and CMV-seropositive. CDR3s include the opening cysteine and the closing phenylalanine or tryptophan. A D gene is named only where the DNA matches it firmly. A clone size is listed for some rows: how often the clone was seen (once, few, many), or a class if it is expanded.

TRBJ1-1 | TRBV7-3 | . | . | CASSSYPGLNTEAFF | TGTGCCAGCAGCTCATACCCGGGGTTAAACACTGAAGCTTTCTTT
TRBJ2-3 | TRBV5-6 | . | TRBD2 | CASSSWSGGQVDTQYF | TGTGCCAGCAGCTCGTGGAGCGGGGGGCAGGTGGATACGCAGTATTTT
TRBJ1-2 | TRBV4-1 | . | TRBD1 | CASSPNFQDRGWDYTF | TGCGCCAGCAGCCCTAACTTCCAGGACAGGGGGTGGGACTACACCTTC
TRBJ2-7 | TRBV5-6 | . | TRBD2 | CASSDIERGSPPKQYF | TGTGCCAGCAGCGATATTGAGCGGGGCTCTCCTCCTAAGCAGTACTTC
TRBJ1-1 | TRBV10-3 | . | . | CAISELGGTEAFF | TGTGCCATCAGTGAACTAGGAGGGACTGAAGCTTTCTTT
TRBJ2-7 | TRBV11-3 | . | . | CASARGRASNEQYF | TGTGCCAGTGCAAGGGGCAGGGCCTCTAACGAGCAGTACTTC
TRBJ1-1 | TRBV18 | few | . | CASSRQNTEAFF | TGTGCCAGTAGCCGTCAGAACACTGAAGCTTTCTTT
TRBJ2-5 | TRBV5-5 | . | TRBD2 | CASSFFGLAGGHQETQYF | TGTGCCAGCAGCTTTTTTGGACTAGCGGGGGGACACCAAGAGACCCAGTACTTC
TRBJ1-5 | TRBV2 | . | . | CASSEFTENQPQHF | TGTGCCAGCTCGGAGTTTACGGAAAATCAGCCCCAGCATTTT
TRBJ1-1 | TRBV7-9 | . | . | CASTPGGMTTEAFF | TGTGCCAGCACCCCGGGGGGGATGACCACTGAAGCTTTCTTT
TRBJ1-5 | TRBV7-2 | . | . | CASSLSLNQPQHF | TGTGCCAGCAGCTTATCCCTTAATCAGCCCCAGCATTTT
TRBJ2-1 | TRBV7-9 | . | TRBD1 | CASSAPGTGDPHNEQFF | TGTGCCAGCAGCGCACCCGGGACAGGGGATCCCCACAATGAGCAGTTCTTC
TRBJ2-7 | TRBV19 | . | . | CASSMGVLAYEQYF | TGTGCCAGTAGTATGGGAGTACTAGCCTACGAGCAGTACTTC
TRBJ2-1 | TRBV9 | . | . | CASSVASQGAKQFF | TGTGCCAGCAGCGTAGCATCGCAGGGCGCCAAGCAGTTCTTC
TRBJ2-5 | TRBV29-1 | . | TRBD1 | CSVRDRGQETQYF | TGCAGCGTGCGTGACAGGGGGCAAGAGACCCAGTACTTC
TRBJ2-3 | TRBV7-2 | . | TRBD2 | CASSLILAGGSSTDTQYF | TGTGCCAGCAGCTTAATTCTAGCGGGGGGGAGCAGCACAGATACGCAGTATTTT
TRBJ1-2 | TRBV6-5 | . | . | CASTQRGYGYTF | TGTGCCAGTACGCAAAGGGGCTATGGCTACACCTTC
TRBJ1-5 | TRBV2 | . | TRBD1 | CASRQGQGQPQHF | TGTGCCAGCAGGCAGGGACAGGGCCAGCCCCAGCATTTT
TRBJ1-2 | TRBV18 | . | . | CASSPNQGNAYGYTF | TGTGCCAGCTCACCAAACCAGGGTAATGCCTATGGCTACACCTTC
TRBJ1-2 | TRBV28 | . | . | CASNRAASNYGYTF | TGTGCCAGCAATAGAGCAGCGTCCAACTATGGCTACACCTTC
TRBJ2-1 | TRBV27 | . | . | CASSSAGKQFF | TGTGCCAGCAGTTCGGCGGGGAAGCAGTTCTTC
TRBJ2-3 | TRBV2 | . | TRBD2 | CASSPGLATQYF | TGTGCCAGCAGTCCAGGACTAGCCACGCAGTATTTT
TRBJ1-1 | TRBV5-6 | . | . | CASSLGRGRNEAFF | TGTGCCAGCAGCTTGGGCAGAGGAAGGAATGAAGCTTTCTTT
TRBJ1-1 | TRBV19 | . | . | CASSISRGTEAFF | TGTGCCAGTAGTATTTCACGAGGGACTGAAGCTTTCTTT
TRBJ2-1 | TRBV21-1 | once | . | CASSPRGPSGGAYNEQFF | TGTGCCAGCAGCCCCCGTGGGCCTAGCGGGGGGGCCTACAATGAGCAGTTCTTC
TRBJ2-5 | TRBV5-4 | . | TRBD1 | CASTLGQGRQETQYF | TGTGCCAGCACCCTCGGACAGGGTCGGCAAGAGACCCAGTACTTC
TRBJ1-5 | TRBV28 | . | TRBD1 | CASSLQQGFQPQHF | TGTGCCAGCAGTCTCCAACAGGGGTTTCAGCCCCAGCATTTT
TRBJ1-1 | TRBV11-3 | . | TRBD1 | CASSSGTGLNTEAFF | TGTGCCAGCAGCTCGGGGACAGGGTTGAACACTGAAGCTTTCTTT
TRBJ2-3 | TRBV6-5 | . | TRBD2 | CASSYSRGGSDTQYF | TGTGCCAGCAGTTACTCGCGGGGGGGGTCAGATACGCAGTATTTT